Below, 32 T cell receptor beta chains from the same sample are listed, as sequenced in a study of blood T cell repertoires in COVID-19. TCRdb keeps only in-frame clones here, not all; method: immunoSEQ multiplex PCR. The table shows 150,000 to 200,000 clones, with around 80% occurring only once. Specimen: PBMCs or T cells enriched from blood (not recorded which). These receptors were taken from a man aged 55 to 69 who had been exposed to COVID-19.

The chain links TRBV3-1 (or the pseudogene TRBV3-2) to TRBJ2-2; the D is unclear. V was trimmed by 2 bases and J by 0 bases, leaving 13 bases between them. This CDR3 is built from 17 residues. Germline CDR1 reads LGHDT; CDR2 reads YNNKEL (reference sequence). CDR3 sequence (DNA): TGTGCCAGCAGCCAATTTAGGAGCCCCTCGAACACCGGGGAGCTGTTTTTT. Amino acid sequence: CASSQFRSPSNTGELFF.

J is TRBJ2-7 and V is TRBV6-5; possibly TRBD1 for D (6 bases). The CDR3 runs 13 residues. Trimming left V 5 bases short and J 3 bases short, with 11 bases between. CDR1 and CDR2 (germline): MNHEY, SVGAGI. The CDR3 spells CASSRQVHYEQYF. CDR3 bases: TGTGCCAGCAGTCGACAGGTGCACTACGAGCAGTACTTC.

This clone was counted only a few times. The gene calls are TRBV11-2 and TRBJ1-2; 9 nucleotides align to TRBD1. In germline, CDR1 is SGHAT, CDR2 FQNNGV. Unmatched junction bases numbered 9, after V lost 4 bases and J lost 6 bases. The CDR3 is made up of 15 amino acids. CDR3: CASSSGTGRIDGYTF. The CDR3 DNA reads as TGTGCCAGCAGCTCCGGGACAGGGAGAATTGATGGCTACACCTTC.

The chain is built from TRBV27 and TRBJ1-2; tentatively, D is TRBD1 (6 bases). The CDR3 runs 15 residues. V gave up 8 bases and J gave up 2 bases, with 18 bases separating them. Per the germline V gene, CDR1 is MNHEY and CDR2 is SMNVEV (reference sequence). In DNA, the CDR3 is TGTGCCAGCCGGTCTGCGTCAGGGGCGAACTATGGCTACACCTTC. This gives the protein CASRSASGANYGYTF.

This clone has only a few counts. The chain couples TRBV7-8 to TRBJ2-7, with 7 bases lining up with TRBD2. This CDR3 spans 15 amino acids. With V trimmed by 7 bases and J by 3 bases, 12 bases remained unmatched. In germline, CDR1 is SGHVS, CDR2 FQNEAQ. CDR3 coding DNA: TGTGCCAGCACCCCAACTAGCGCCTTTTACTACGAGCAGTACTTC. This codes for CASTPTSAFYYEQYF.

This sequence joins TRBV19 and TRBJ1-2, with D possibly matching TRBD1 (5 bases). V lost 3 bases and J lost 8, with 10 bases in between. The CDR3 loop spans 12 amino acids. The germline gives CDR1 LNHDA, CDR2 SQIVND (reference sequence). The CDR3 region is CASSIRESGYTF. Here the CDR3 DNA reads TGTGCCAGTAGTATCAGGGAATCGGGCTACACCTTC.

The chain is built from TRBV7-9 and TRBJ1-2, with 8 bases identical to TRBD1. This CDR3 comprises 13 residues. Looked up from germline, CDR1 is SEHNR and CDR2 is FQNEAQ (reference sequence). V dropped 8 bases and J dropped 5; count of bases not matched to a gene: 7. The CDR3: CASGPDRGYGYTF. Here the CDR3 DNA reads TGTGCCAGCGGCCCAGACAGGGGATATGGCTACACCTTC.

V is TRBV19 and J is TRBJ1-2; 9 bases match TRBD1. Germline CDR1 and CDR2: LNHDA and SQIVND (reference sequence). This CDR3 is built from 15 residues. Losses at the gene ends were 3 bases for V and 4 bases for J; bases not matched to a gene: 6. The CDR3 DNA sequence: TGTGCCAGTAGTATCCGGGACAGGGTCAGCTATGGCTACACCTTC. It encodes CASSIRDRVSYGYTF. Using reference TRBV19 and TRBJ1-2 for the parts outside the CDR3, the full variable domain is DGGITQSPKYLFRKEGQNVTLSCEQNLNHDAMYWYRQDPGQGLRLIYYSQIVNDFQKGDIAEGYSVSREKKESFPLTVTSAQKNPTAFYLCASSIRDRVSYGYTFGSGTRLTVV.

This clone showed up just a few times. The CDR3 here is CASSSGLAGYEQYF. CDR3 DNA: TGTGCCAGCAGCTCGGGACTAGCGGGCTACGAGCAGTACTTC. The rearrangement uses TRBV5-6 and TRBJ2-7; 12 nucleotides match TRBD2. Germline V gene sequence: CDR1 SGHDT, CDR2 YYEEEE. The V segment lost 3 bases and the J segment 3 bases; nucleotides outside the gene matches: 1. The CDR3 consists of 14 residues.

The chain combines TRBV5-1 with TRBJ2-3, with 8 nucleotides matching TRBD1. The junction had 10 bases not matched to a gene; V was cut back by 4 bases and J by 3 bases. Germline CDR1 reads SGHRS; CDR2 reads YFSETQ. The CDR3 is 16 residues long. The DNA of the CDR3 is TGCGCCAGCAGCCCGGACGGGACAGGTCCAACAGATACGCAGTATTTT. This sequence encodes CASSPDGTGPTDTQYF.

This sequence joins TRBV28 and TRBJ2-1; 8 positions agree with TRBD1. The trim removed 6 bases at V and 1 base at J, leaving 8 bases unmatched. CDR3 size: 16 residues. In germline, CDR1 is MDHEN, CDR2 SYDVKM. CDR3 DNA sequence: TGTGCCAGCAGCCCCGCAGGGGGCCGGTCCTACAATGAGCAGTTCTTC. This sequence encodes CASSPAGGRSYNEQFF.

The chain uses TRBV7-8 and TRBJ2-7; D is possibly TRBD1 (6 bases). Trimming pared 1 base from V and 0 bases from J, leaving 10 bases between. The CDR3 covers 15 residues. CDR1 and CDR2 (germline): SGHVS, FQNEAQ. The CDR3 region is CASSLVDSSSYEQYF. CDR3 DNA: TGTGCCAGCAGCTTAGTGGACAGTTCCTCCTACGAGCAGTACTTC.

The CDR3 spells CASSRNLGGAYNEQFF. CDR3 nucleotide sequence: TGTGCCAGCAGCCGTAATTTGGGAGGAGCCTACAATGAGCAGTTCTTC. This sequence joins TRBV7-9 and TRBJ2-1; D may be TRBD2 (6 bases). V was trimmed by 5 bases and J by 2 bases, leaving 16 bases between them. This CDR3 has 16 amino acids. Germline V gene data show CDR1 as SEHNR and CDR2 as FQNEAQ (reference sequence).

The V and J genes are TRBV7-3 and TRBJ2-1; 12 positions agree with TRBD2. CDR3 size: 18 residues. Germline V CDR1 and CDR2: SGHTA, FQGTGA. V lost 5 bases and J lost 1; bases outside the gene matches: 9. CDR3 region: CASSRYPSGRASYNEQFF. The CDR3 DNA reads as TGTGCCAGCAGCCGATACCCTAGCGGGAGGGCTTCCTACAATGAGCAGTTCTTC.

The chain is built from TRBV4-3 and TRBJ2-7; a weak D match, TRBD1 (6 bases). There are 12 residues in the CDR3. With 1 base removed from V and 9 bases from J, the gap between germline ends came to 10 bases. Per germline, CDR1 LGHNA and CDR2 YSLEER. The CDR3 DNA reads as TGCGCCAGCAGCCAAGGAGGGACACGGCAGTACTTC. Its translation: CASSQGGTRQYF.

The J gene is TRBJ2-1, the V gene TRBV7-2; TRBD1 is a possible D gene (5 bases). V was pared by 0 bases and J by 12 bases, with 12 bases between. The CDR3 contains 13 residues. Germline V lookup: CDR1 SGHTA, CDR2 FQGNSA. The CDR3 sequence: CASSLAGPVRQFF. The CDR3 DNA follows: TGTGCCAGCAGCTTAGCGGGGCCGGTGCGGCAGTTCTTC.

As regards this clone: No conserved phenylalanine or tryptophan ends this CDR3, so it is likely a read error. The limits of the CDR3 on the DNA are not certain, so only TCRdb's listed CDR3 is given. CDR3 residues: CASMGDRGQVEP. This rearrangement joins TRBV6-5 to TRBJ1-2; TRBD1 is the table's D call, not checked against the DNA. The germline V gene encodes CDR1 MNHEY and CDR2 SVGAGI. Including both end residues, the CDR3 is 12 amino acids long.

The DNA for the CDR3 is TGTGCCAGCAGCCCGGGACTCCCTCGGGCAGATACGCAGTATTTT. This translates into CASSPGLPRADTQYF. The chain recombines TRBV7-9 with TRBJ2-3, with TRBD2 as a possible D gene (6 bases). Trimming pared 5 bases from V and 4 bases from J, leaving 16 bases between. The CDR3 spans 15 residues. Germline V gene data show CDR1 as SEHNR and CDR2 as FQNEAQ (reference sequence). The full variable domain, with the rest looked up from reference TRBV7-9 and TRBJ2-3, is DTGVSQNPRHKITKRGQNVTFRCDPISEHNRLYWYRQTLGQGPEFLTYFQNEAQLEKSRLLSDRFSAERPKGSFSTLEIQRTEQGDSAMYLCASSPGLPRADTQYFGPGTRLTVL.

The V gene is TRBV7-2, the J gene TRBJ1-2; 9 bases fit TRBD1. The J segment lost 2 bases and the V segment lost 1 base, leaving 5 bases of the junction unmatched. This CDR3 comprises 16 residues. Germline V lookup: CDR1 SGHTA, CDR2 FQGNSA. The CDR3: CASSLDTGGGNYGYTF. The CDR3 DNA reads as TGTGCCAGCAGCTTAGACACAGGGGGCGGAAACTATGGCTACACCTTC.

This clone was observed a few times. This chain links TRBV7-2 with TRBJ2-5; 14 bases fit TRBD2. The CDR3 is 17 amino acids. Germline CDR1 reads SGHTA; CDR2 reads FQGNSA. J gave up 5 bases and V 2 bases, and 7 bases lay outside the gene matches. The CDR3 protein is CASSLYGTSGSGETQYF. Here the CDR3 DNA reads TGTGCCAGCAGCTTATATGGGACTAGCGGGAGTGGGGAGACCCAGTACTTC.

V is TRBV7-7 and J is TRBJ2-1; TRBD2 matches 9 bases. Germline V gene lookup returns CDR1 SSHAT and CDR2 FNYEAQ (reference sequence). This CDR3 is 16 amino acids long. Trimming removed 5 bases from V and 1 base from J; junction bases left unmatched: 6. For the CDR3, the DNA is TGTGCCAGCAGCCGCCTGACTAGCGGATCCTACAATGAGCAGTTCTTC. This gives the protein CASSRLTSGSYNEQFF.

This clone was counted once. V and J are TRBV5-8 and TRBJ2-5; 7 bases are shared with TRBD1. The germline gives CDR1 SGHTS, CDR2 YDEGEE. This CDR3 region has 14 residues. V was clipped by 0 bases and J by 3 bases; unmatched bases: 2. In DNA, the CDR3 is TGTGCCAGCAGCTTGGGACAGGGAAAAGAGACCCAGTACTTC. Translating it yields CASSLGQGKETQYF.

J is TRBJ2-2 and V is TRBV7-2; tentatively, D is TRBD2 (6 bases). The CDR3 has 17 residues. Trimming pared 5 bases from V and 1 base from J, leaving 17 bases between. Germline V gene sequence: CDR1 SGHTA, CDR2 FQGNSA. The CDR3 bases are TGTGCCAGCAGCCCGAACGTGGGGGGACTGAACACCGGGGAGCTGTTTTTT. Residues: CASSPNVGGLNTGELFF. The entire variable domain, with the rest obtained from reference TRBV7-2 and TRBJ2-2, is as follows: GAGVSQSPSNKVTEKGKDVELRCDPISGHTALYWYRQSLGQGLEFLIYFQGNSAPDKSGLPSDRFSAERTGGSVSTLTIQRTQQEDSAVYLCASSPNVGGLNTGELFFGEGSRLTVL.

The rearrangement uses TRBV18 and TRBJ2-1; maybe TRBD1 (6 bases). Trimming took 2 bases from V and 0 from J, leaving 14 bases between them. The CDR3 runs 17 residues. Germline values: CDR1 KGHSH, CDR2 LQKENI. The CDR3: CASSPWGLGASYNEQFF. The DNA of the CDR3 is TGTGCCAGCTCACCATGGGGGCTAGGGGCCTCCTACAATGAGCAGTTCTTC.

This clone was observed a single time. The chain recombines TRBV4-2 with TRBJ1-6; D perhaps matches TRBD1 (5 bases). V shed 1 base and J shed 5 bases, with 12 bases lying between them. From germline, CDR1 is LGHNA and CDR2 YNFKEQ. CDR3 length: 16 amino acids. In DNA form, the CDR3 reads TGTGCCAGCAGCCAAGTACGGGTAGGGGATAATTCACCCCTCCACTTT. Translating it yields CASSQVRVGDNSPLHF.

This clone appeared a single time. The V call is TRBV2, the J call TRBJ1-5; 12 positions agree with TRBD1. The V segment lost 4 bases and the J segment 6 bases; nucleotides outside the gene matches: 4. Germline V gene data show CDR1 as SNHLY and CDR2 as FYNNEI. This CDR3 is 15 amino acids long. The CDR3 protein is CASSGGTGGAQPQHF. The CDR3 nucleotides read TGTGCCAGCAGTGGGGGGACAGGGGGCGCTCAGCCCCAGCATTTT.

The chain recombines TRBV5-6 with TRBJ2-2; 8 bases fit TRBD2. V lost 4 bases, J lost 7 bases, and 9 bases stayed unmatched. The length of the CDR3 is 15 residues. The V gene's germline CDR1 is SGHDT and CDR2 YYEEEE. Written as DNA, the CDR3 is TGTGCCAGCAGCGCCGTGCCGGGGGGGCTCGGGGAGCTGTTTTTT. This gives the protein CASSAVPGGLGELFF.

The V and J genes are TRBV5-1 and TRBJ2-5, with D possibly TRBD2 on 6 matching bases. CDR3 length: 14 residues. V was shortened by 6 bases and J by 5 bases, with 17 bases between the two germline ends. From germline, CDR1 is SGHRS and CDR2 YFSETQ. The CDR3 is CASNPGVNAETQYF. The CDR3 coding sequence is TGCGCCAGCAACCCGGGAGTTAACGCCGAGACCCAGTACTTC.

The chain joins TRBV6-6 to TRBJ1-1; 8 nucleotides agree with TRBD1. There are 14 residues in the CDR3. V lost 5 bases and J lost 5; bases outside the gene matches: 7. Germline values: CDR1 MNHNY, CDR2 SVGAGI (reference sequence). CDR3 amino acids: CASSSPGGDTEAFF. DNA for the CDR3: TGTGCCAGCAGTAGCCCAGGGGGCGATACTGAAGCTTTCTTT.

J is TRBJ2-5 and V is TRBV3-1 (or the pseudogene TRBV3-2); D gene ambiguous. The CDR3 length is 12 residues. Germline V gene sequence: CDR1 LGHDT, CDR2 YNNKEL (reference sequence). V was shortened by 2 bases and J by 2 bases, with 3 bases between the two germline ends. The CDR3 sequence: CASSQQQETQYF. As DNA, the CDR3 is TGTGCCAGCAGCCAACAACAAGAGACCCAGTACTTC.

The V and J genes are TRBV11-3 and TRBJ2-1, with TRBD2 matching 16 bases. The CDR3 totals 14 residues. J lost 8 bases, V lost 10 bases, and 5 bases had no gene match. The V gene's germline CDR1 is SGHNT and CDR2 YENEEA. The CDR3 sequence: CATGTSGRAHEQFF. CDR3 nucleotide sequence: TGTGCCACTGGGACTAGCGGGAGGGCACATGAGCAGTTCTTC.

The genes are TRBV11-3 and TRBJ1-1; the match to TRBD1 covers 7 bases. Unmatched junction bases numbered 7, after V lost 3 bases and J lost 0 bases. Germline values: CDR1 SGHNT, CDR2 YENEEA. The CDR3 is 16 amino acids. The CDR3 nucleotides are TGTGCCAGCAGCTTGGGACAGCCGGGATTGAACACTGAAGCTTTCTTT. This encodes CASSLGQPGLNTEAFF.